This T cell receptor (beta chain) was recovered during a study of siplizumab effects on memory and regulatory T cells. This clone was detected only a few times. The junction had 4 bases not matched to a gene; V was cut back by 2 bases and J by 4 bases. Germline values: CDR1 LGHNA, CDR2 YNFKEQ. The CDR3 is made up of 15 amino acids. Profiled with immunoSEQ multiplex PCR; TCRdb holds only in-frame clones, not every one. The table lists some 80,000 clones, roughly 94% of them singletons. What was sequenced was CD8+ T cells sorted from blood. This chain uses TRBV4-2 with TRBJ2-5; 10 positions match TRBD2. This clonotype originated in a human donor in good health. The DNA for the CDR3 is TGTGCCAGCAGCCAACTAGCGGGAGATCCAGAGACCCAGTACTTC. It codes for CASSQLAGDPETQYF.